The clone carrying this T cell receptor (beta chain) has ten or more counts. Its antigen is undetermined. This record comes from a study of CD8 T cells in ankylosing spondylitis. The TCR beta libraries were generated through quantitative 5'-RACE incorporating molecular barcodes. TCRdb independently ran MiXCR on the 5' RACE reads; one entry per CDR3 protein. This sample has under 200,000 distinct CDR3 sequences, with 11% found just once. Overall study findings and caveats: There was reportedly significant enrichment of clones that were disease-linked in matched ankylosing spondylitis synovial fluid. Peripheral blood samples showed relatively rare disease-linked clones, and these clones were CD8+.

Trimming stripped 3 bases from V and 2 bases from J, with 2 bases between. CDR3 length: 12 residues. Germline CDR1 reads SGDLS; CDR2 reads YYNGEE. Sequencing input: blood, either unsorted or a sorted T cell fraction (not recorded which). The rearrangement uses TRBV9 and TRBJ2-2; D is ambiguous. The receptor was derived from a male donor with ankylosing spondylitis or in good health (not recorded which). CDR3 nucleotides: TGTGCCAGCAGCGAAAACACCGGGGAGCTGTTTTTT. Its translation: CASSENTGELFF. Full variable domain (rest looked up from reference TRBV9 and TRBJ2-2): DSGVTQTPKHLITATGQRVTLRCSPRSGDLSVYWYQQSLDQGLQFLIQYYNGEERAKGNILERFSAQQFPDLHSELNLSSLELGDSALYFCASSENTGELFFGEGSRLTVL.